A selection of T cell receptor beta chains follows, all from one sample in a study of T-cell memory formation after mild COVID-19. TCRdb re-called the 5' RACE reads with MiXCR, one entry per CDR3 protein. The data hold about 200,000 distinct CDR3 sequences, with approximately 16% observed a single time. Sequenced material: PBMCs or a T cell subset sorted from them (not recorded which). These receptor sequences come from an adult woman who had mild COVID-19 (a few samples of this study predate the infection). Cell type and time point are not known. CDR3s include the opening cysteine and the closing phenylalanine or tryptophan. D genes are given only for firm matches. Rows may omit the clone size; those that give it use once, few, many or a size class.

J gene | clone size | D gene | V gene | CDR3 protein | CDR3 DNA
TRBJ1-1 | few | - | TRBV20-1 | CSAFAGNTEAFF | TGCAGTGCTTTCGCAGGGAACACTGAAGCTTTCTTT
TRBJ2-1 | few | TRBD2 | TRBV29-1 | CSVEELAGELHF | TGCAGCGTTGAAGAACTAGCGGGAGAGTTGCATTTC
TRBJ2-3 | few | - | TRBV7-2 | CASSVDRSTDTQYF | TGTGCCAGCAGCGTGGACAGAAGCACAGATACGCAGTATTTT
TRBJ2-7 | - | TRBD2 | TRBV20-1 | CSAGTSGASYEQYF | TGCAGTGCGGGGACTAGCGGGGCCTCCTACGAGCAGTACTTC
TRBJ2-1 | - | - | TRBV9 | CASSLGGVWFDEQFF | TGTGCCAGCAGCCTAGGGGGGGTATGGTTCGATGAGCAGTTCTTC
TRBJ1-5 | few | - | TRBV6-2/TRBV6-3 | CASSLMSRDTYSNQPQHF | TGTGCCAGCAGTTTGATGAGCCGGGACACTTATAGCAATCAGCCCCAGCATTTT
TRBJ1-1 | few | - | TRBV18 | CASSPGRGATEAFF | TGTGCCAGCTCACCGGGCAGAGGTGCCACTGAAGCTTTCTTT
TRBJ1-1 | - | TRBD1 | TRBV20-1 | CSADRGERATEAFF | TGCAGTGCTGACAGGGGGGAACGTGCGACTGAAGCTTTCTTT
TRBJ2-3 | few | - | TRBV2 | CASNLGGWRFYTDTQYF | TGTGCCAGCAATTTAGGAGGGTGGCGGTTTTACACAGATACGCAGTATTTT
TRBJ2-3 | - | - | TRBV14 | CASSQVTISSDTQYF | TGTGCCAGCAGCCAAGTTACAATCTCATCGGATACGCAGTATTTT
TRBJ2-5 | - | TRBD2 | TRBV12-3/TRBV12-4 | CASSLGASGFGETQYF | TGTGCCAGCAGTTTAGGAGCTAGCGGGTTTGGGGAGACCCAGTACTTC
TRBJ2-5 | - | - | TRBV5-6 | CASSLNSGGRETQYF | TGTGCCAGCAGCTTGAACTCCGGGGGCAGGGAGACCCAGTACTTC
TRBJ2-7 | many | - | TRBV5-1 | CASSWDPSYEQYF | TGCGCCAGCAGCTGGGACCCCTCCTACGAGCAGTACTTC
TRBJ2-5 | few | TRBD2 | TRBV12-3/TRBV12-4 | CASSWGGSGETQYF | TGTGCCAGCAGTTGGGGGGGGTCGGGGGAGACCCAGTACTTC
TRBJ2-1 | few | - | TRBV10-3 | CAISSDSLNNEQFF | TGTGCCATCAGTTCGGACAGCCTCAACAATGAGCAGTTCTTC
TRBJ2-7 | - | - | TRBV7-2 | CASSLGGYYEQYF | TGTGCCAGCAGCTTAGGCGGGTATTACGAGCAGTACTTC
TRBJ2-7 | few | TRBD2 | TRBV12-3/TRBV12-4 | CASSLAGGMGEQYF | TGTGCCAGCAGCCTAGCGGGAGGGATGGGCGAGCAGTACTTC
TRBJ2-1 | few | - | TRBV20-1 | CSITGRSRNEQFF | TGCAGTATTACAGGGAGGTCACGGAATGAGCAGTTCTTC
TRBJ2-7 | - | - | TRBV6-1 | CASSQGFTGTREQYF | TGTGCCAGCAGCCAAGGTTTTACAGGGACGCGAGAGCAGTACTTC
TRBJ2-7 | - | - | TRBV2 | CASCKDRRSYEQYF | TGTGCCAGCTGTAAAGACAGACGCTCCTACGAGCAGTACTTC
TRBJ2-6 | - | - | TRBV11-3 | CASSLGLTTGANVLTF | TGTGCCAGCAGCTTAGGACTGACCACTGGGGCCAACGTCCTGACTTTC
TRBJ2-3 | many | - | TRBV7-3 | CASRGSADTQYF | TGTGCCAGCAGGGGGAGCGCAGATACGCAGTATTTT
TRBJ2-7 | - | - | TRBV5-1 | CASSLGLAGPYEQYF | TGCGCCAGCAGCTTGGGACTTGCTGGGCCCTACGAGCAGTACTTC
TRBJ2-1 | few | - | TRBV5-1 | CASSLRVGEQFF | TGCGCCAGCAGCTTGCGAGTCGGGGAGCAGTTCTTC
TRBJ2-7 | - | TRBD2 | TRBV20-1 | CSARGRGVIGYEQYF | TGCAGTGCTAGAGGACGGGGGGTTATTGGCTACGAGCAGTACTTC
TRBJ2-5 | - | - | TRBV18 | CASSTGWETQYF | TGTGCCAGCTCCACCGGTTGGGAGACCCAGTACTTC
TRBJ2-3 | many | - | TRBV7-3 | CASSLSRVSTDTQYF | TGTGCCAGCAGCTTAAGCCGAGTAAGCACAGATACGCAGTATTTT
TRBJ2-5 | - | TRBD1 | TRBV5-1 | CASSLDPGTVKETQYF | TGCGCCAGCAGCTTGGACCCCGGGACAGTCAAAGAGACCCAGTACTTC
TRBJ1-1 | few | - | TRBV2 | CASSVILNTEAFF | TGTGCCAGCAGTGTGATCCTGAACACTGAAGCTTTCTTT
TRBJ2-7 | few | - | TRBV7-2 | CASSPGFEQYF | TGTGCCAGCAGCCCAGGGTTCGAGCAGTACTTC
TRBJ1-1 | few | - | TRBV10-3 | CAISPGLLTEAFF | TGTGCCATCAGCCCCGGGCTACTCACTGAAGCTTTCTTT
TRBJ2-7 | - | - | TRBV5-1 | CASSPLQGGEQYF | TGCGCCAGCAGCCCGCTACAGGGGGGGGAGCAGTACTTC
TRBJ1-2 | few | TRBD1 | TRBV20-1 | CSARTGGARGYTF | TGCAGTGCTAGAACAGGGGGCGCTCGGGGCTACACCTTC
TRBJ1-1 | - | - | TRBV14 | CASSYTTWAEAFF | TGTGCCAGCAGCTATACTACATGGGCTGAAGCTTTCTTT
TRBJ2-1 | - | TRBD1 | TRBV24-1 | CATSDRDRVGNEQFF | TGTGCCACCAGTGACCGGGACAGGGTCGGCAATGAGCAGTTCTTC
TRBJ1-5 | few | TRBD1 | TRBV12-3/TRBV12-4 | CASSRQGLGNQPQHF | TGTGCCAGCAGTAGACAGGGTTTAGGCAATCAGCCCCAGCATTTT
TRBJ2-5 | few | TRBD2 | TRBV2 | CASTGEGIASETQYF | TGTGCCAGCACCGGGGAGGGGATAGCGAGCGAGACCCAGTACTTC
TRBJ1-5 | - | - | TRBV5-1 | CASSLDGASNQPQHF | TGCGCCAGCAGCTTGGACGGGGCGAGCAATCAGCCCCAGCATTTT
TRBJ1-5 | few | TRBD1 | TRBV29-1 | CSVEVQGDQPQHF | TGCAGCGTTGAAGTACAGGGGGATCAGCCCCAGCATTTT
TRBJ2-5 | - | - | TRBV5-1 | CASSGGIGETQYF | TGCGCCAGCAGCGGGGGGATTGGGGAGACCCAGTACTTC
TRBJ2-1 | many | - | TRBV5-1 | CASSLVVSSYNEQFF | TGCGCCAGCAGCTTGGTGGTGAGCTCCTACAATGAGCAGTTCTTC
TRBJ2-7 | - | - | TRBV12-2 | CASRLGGNEQYF | TGTGCAAGTCGCTTAGGGGGTAACGAGCAGTACTTC
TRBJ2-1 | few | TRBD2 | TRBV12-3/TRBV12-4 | CASSPPGLAGVGSYNEQFF | TGTGCCAGCAGCCCTCCCGGGCTAGCGGGAGTAGGTTCCTACAATGAGCAGTTCTTC
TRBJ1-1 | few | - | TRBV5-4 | CASSLQVGTEAFF | TGTGCCAGCAGCTTACAGGTCGGCACTGAAGCTTTCTTT
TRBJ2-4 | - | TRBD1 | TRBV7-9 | CASSKTGTGENIQYF | TGTGCCAGCAGCAAGACCGGGACAGGCGAAAACATTCAGTACTTC